The 18 T cell receptor beta chains listed next were all sequenced from one sample in a study of monozygotic twins with inflammatory bowel disease. From the 5' RACE reads, TCRdb lists one entry per CDR3 protein and no DNA. The table lists a few hundred thousand distinct CDR3 sequences. The material sequenced was blood. All receptors derive from a human donor with ulcerative colitis or Crohn's disease, or a healthy co-twin of an affected twin (not recorded which).

The J gene is TRBJ1-2, the V gene TRBV20-1; TCRdb reports TRBD1, a call that lacks DNA to check it against. From germline, CDR1 is DFQATT and CDR2 SNEGSKA (reference sequence). The CDR3 spans 11 residues. The chain's CDR3 is CSARDRTGSSF.

The V and J genes are TRBV9 and TRBJ2-2; TCRdb picks TRBD1, but there is no DNA to check that call. This CDR3 is 16 amino acids long. The germline V gene has CDR1 SGDLS and CDR2 YYNGEE. CDR3: CASSAGTGGYTGELFF. The whole variable domain, remainder taken from reference TRBV9 and TRBJ2-2, is DSGVTQTPKHLITATGQRVTLRCSPRSGDLSVYWYQQSLDQGLQFLIQYYNGEERAKGNILERFSAQQFPDLHSELNLSSLELGDSALYFCASSAGTGGYTGELFFGEGSRLTVL.

This chain connects TRBV5-1 to TRBJ1-1. The CDR3 runs 15 residues. Per germline, CDR1 SGHRS and CDR2 YFSETQ. The CDR3 is CASSLLGQKNTEAFF.

The J gene is TRBJ2-1, the V gene TRBV29-1; TCRdb's assignment of TRBD1 cannot be checked, as there is no DNA. Germline V lookup: CDR1 SQVTM, CDR2 ANQGSEA. There are 15 residues in the CDR3. CDR3 amino acids: CSVDGRGQGSNEQFF.

V gene TRBV12-5 combines with J gene TRBJ2-7; TCRdb reports TRBD1, a call that lacks DNA to check it against. In germline, CDR1 is LGHNT, CDR2 FRNRAP. CDR3 size: 12 residues. The CDR3 sequence: CASGTGFYEQYF.

The chain combines TRBV18 with TRBJ1-1; absent DNA, TCRdb's TRBD1 call cannot be checked. This CDR3 region has 14 residues. Germline V gene data show CDR1 as KGHSH and CDR2 as LQKENI. Here the CDR3 reads CASSPRGRLTEAFF.

The chain uses TRBV14 and TRBJ1-1; TCRdb gives TRBD1 as the D gene, but with no DNA this cannot be confirmed. Germline CDR1 SGHDN, CDR2 FVKESK. This CDR3 contains 14 residues. The CDR3 sequence is CASRGGGLGTEAFF.

This sequence joins TRBV5-1 and TRBJ2-5; no DNA is available, so the TRBD1 call from TCRdb remains unchecked. The CDR3 sequence is 16 residues long. CDR1 SGHRS and CDR2 YFSETQ come from the germline V gene. This CDR3 reads CASSLSGGRLKETQYF.

This chain uses TRBV14 with TRBJ1-3; absent DNA, TCRdb's TRBD1 call cannot be checked. The CDR3 is made up of 15 amino acids. CDR1 and CDR2 from the germline V gene are SGHDN and FVKESK. CDR3 protein: CASSLNRNPGNTIYF. The variable domain in full, completed from reference TRBV14 and TRBJ1-3, reads EAGVTQFPSHSVIEKGQTVTLRCDPISGHDNLYWYRRVMGKEIKFLLHFVKESKQDESGMPNNRFLAERTGGTYSTLKVQPAELEDSGVYFCASSLNRNPGNTIYFGEGSWLTVV.

The gene calls are TRBV6-5 and TRBJ1-5. CDR1 MNHEY and CDR2 SVGAGI come from the germline V gene. This CDR3 has 16 amino acids. CDR3: CASSYFFPGSNQPQHF.

This chain joins TRBV7-8 and TRBJ2-1; TCRdb calls TRBD2, which cannot be checked without DNA. CDR1 is SGHVS, CDR2 FQNEAQ, per germline. The CDR3 has 18 amino acids. The CDR3 reads CASSLAHVGLAGFNEQFF.

This chain joins TRBV6-1 and TRBJ2-3; no DNA is available, so the TRBD2 call from TCRdb remains unchecked. Germline CDR1 reads MNHNS; CDR2 reads SASEGT. The CDR3 has 18 amino acids. CDR3 region: CASSSPKERGTDTDTQYF.

The chain joins TRBV5-6 to TRBJ2-7; TCRdb returns TRBD1, unconfirmable since there is no DNA. The CDR3 is made up of 14 amino acids. The germline CDR1 and CDR2 sequences are SGHDT and YYEEEE. The CDR3 loop is CASSLWDSLDEQYF.

V and J are TRBV28 and TRBJ1-5; TCRdb names TRBD1, which stays unverified in the absence of DNA. The CDR3 has 16 residues. Germline V gene lookup returns CDR1 MDHEN and CDR2 SYDVKM. The CDR3 protein is CASSPRGGGQNQPQHF.

The V call is TRBV5-1, the J call TRBJ1-1. Looked up from germline, CDR1 is SGHRS and CDR2 is YFSETQ. This CDR3 is built from 13 residues. CDR3 residues: CASRDGLNTEAFF.

This chain uses TRBV30 with TRBJ2-1; TCRdb returns TRBD1, unconfirmable since there is no DNA. CDR1 is GTSNPN, CDR2 SVGIG, per germline (reference sequence). The CDR3 covers 13 residues. The CDR3 sequence: CAWTRQGAYEQFF.

This sequence joins TRBV6-6 and TRBJ1-4; checking the TCRdb D call of TRBD1 is not possible without DNA. This CDR3 spans 14 amino acids. Germline CDR1 and CDR2: MNHNY and SVGAGI (reference sequence). The CDR3 reads CASTLQGAREKLFF.

This chain joins TRBV20-1 and TRBJ2-7; absent DNA, TCRdb's TRBD2 call cannot be checked. This CDR3 contains 17 residues. Germline V gene lookup returns CDR1 DFQATT and CDR2 SNEGSKA (reference sequence). The CDR3: CSARDTAGLARTYEQYF.